This TCR beta chain appears in the sequencing data of a study of human T cells and chemical hapten exposure (dated by TCRdb to about 2021). Regarding the complete study: For sensitization, 2% DPC in acetone was applied to a 2 cm by 2 cm area of upper inner arm skin. Patient blood was sampled pre-sensitization (week 0) and at 2, 6 and about 24 weeks after DPC sensitization. The patient cohort, mostly female, included alopecia areata with under or over 50% scalp involvement, alopecia totalis and alopecia universalis. About 30 alopecia patients provided blood for TCR sequencing at one to four time points (pre-sensitization, 2, 6 and 24 weeks). In alopecia patients, the study followed how the peripheral blood TCR repertoire changed in vivo over primary and secondary sensitization to diphenylcyclopropenone (DPC), a hapten. Patch testing on the upper back used Finn chambers containing 0.01% DPC, with scoring done after 6 days according to International Contact Dermatitis Research Group standards. Weekly therapeutic DPC doses were additionally applied to the scalp of patients throughout the roughly 23-week study period. The libraries were sequenced as a pool, and the TCR yield per sample differed mostly because of small variations in library volumes within the pool. The research as a whole found: Compared with pre-sensitization or healthy control sets, expanded TCRs formed significantly more large CDR3 similarity clusters, which is consistent with antigen-driven responses. After repeated subsampling, changes were observed in the strength of the expansion versus patch-test correlation and in the threshold at which the correlation became significant. The number of TCRs above 1 in 1000 frequency did not change with DPC sensitization; there was no evidence of global repertoire structure alterations. Because all patients had alopecia, a presumed autoimmune disease, the immune response of the patients might differ from that of healthy individuals. Patch test score correlated positively with the number of PT1 expanded TCRs, reaching significance at thresholds 8, 16 and 32 but not at 4.

In its sample, this clonotype was seen many times. This clone's antigen is unknown. Per-nucleotide qualities are absent, and no much larger clonotype sits a single base away. From the germline V gene, CDR1 is MGHRA and CDR2 is YSYEKL. Trimming removed 0 bases from V and 6 bases from J, leaving 10 bases between the germline ends. From cysteine to phenylalanine, the CDR3 is 14 amino acids long. Only the CDR3 region is kept as DNA, spanning 42 bases read in frame from base 1. Libraries were built with RACE. The run used a NextSeq 500. Library preparation attached unique molecular identifiers to individual cDNA molecules for quantitative, reproducible TCR counting. Each blood RNA sample was used to sequence both TCR alpha and TCR beta chains. The paper's processing steps were these. A median of approximately 100,000 TCRs per sample was observed, with a range of about 20,000 to 700,000. V, J and CDR3 annotation of the TCR reads was carried out using the Decombinator software suite. For the PS versus PT1 abundance plots, all samples were subsampled to the same number of TCRs (28,000). TCRs were defined as expanded if absent before sensitization and observed at least eight times at the 2-week time point. TCRdb's own reprocessing of the public reads used fastp at Q25 and MiXCR and kept productive beta chains. Rows with a matching CDR3 protein are joined into one entry that keeps the most common DNA and genes. The V and J calls were determined by TCRdb, not by the authors. The sample data list under 300,000 distinct CDR3 sequences, and 7.5% to 9% of these were observed just once. The top ten hold more than 1% of the sample.

The time point label, as the study defines it: pre-sensitization, week 0. The treatment or condition label of this sample denotes: therapeutic diphenylcyclopropenone sensitization with weekly scalp DPC. At each patch-test visit, blood was drawn before the patch test was applied. Patients were eligible if aged 18 to 70, diagnosed with alopecia and judged suitable for DPC therapy, and pregnant patients were excluded. Total RNA was extracted from unfractionated whole blood collected in Tempus Blood RNA tubes. The chain uses TRBV4-1 and TRBJ2-3; possibly the D gene is TRBD2, per 5 matching bases. The sample here was whole blood, taken in connection with sensitization to the hapten diphenylcyclopropenone (DPC). This receptor was identified in a man younger than 35 with alopecia areata. Some clones in this sample may be carry-over from other donors' samples. DNA sequence: TGCGCCAGCAGCCAAGAGACCCCTAGCGATACGCAGTATTTT. This codes for CASSQETPSDTQYF.